This paragraph reports one TCR beta chain. This sample's RNA came from whole unsorted tissue. TCRbeta libraries were built with three rounds of nested PCR, modified from ARM-PCR. One entry per CDR3 protein, called by TCRdb with MiXCR from the multiplex PCR reads. The sample lists approximately 140,000 distinct CDR3 sequences, 60% to 70% occurring once. These data come from a study of tumor and adjacent non-tumor tissue in lung cancer. Study as a whole: Around 4.4 million productive TCRbeta reads were obtained per sample on average.

The specimen sequenced was lung tumor tissue. This receptor was obtained from a man in his fifties or sixties with small cell lung cancer.

CDR3 DNA: TGTGCCAGCAGAACCGCCGGGACTTCGGAGCAGTTCTTC. This gives the protein CASRTAGTSEQFF. V and J are TRBV12-3 or TRBV12-4 and TRBJ2-1; a weak D match, TRBD2 (6 bases). Trimming left V 6 bases short and J 10 bases short, with 16 bases between. The CDR3 covers 13 residues.